Reported below is one T cell receptor (beta chain). The data are from a study of T cell changes during pregnancy in multiple sclerosis. V gave up 5 bases and J gave up 2 bases, with 16 bases separating them. CDR1 is SEHNR and CDR2 is FQNEAQ in the germline V gene (reference sequence). This CDR3 region has 15 residues. Measured with immunoSEQ multiplex PCR; TCRdb has only the in-frame clones, and not every one. Among 70,000 to 100,000 clones listed, over 80% were seen once. This TCR was recovered from a female donor with multiple sclerosis, enrolled in a pregnancy study. This material consisted of peripheral blood, taken in the first trimester of pregnancy. V is TRBV7-9 and J is TRBJ2-7; D possibly corresponds to TRBD1 (6 bases). The CDR3 protein is CASSAQGSIAYEQYF. DNA of the CDR3: TGTGCCAGCAGCGCACAGGGATCCATCGCCTACGAGCAGTACTTC.